The present T cell receptor (beta chain) was sequenced within a study of response to subunit inactivated influenza vaccine listed by TCRdb under 2018. Background on the whole study: The study used deep quantitative T cell receptor repertoire profiling to track responses to a trivalent subunit inactivated influenza vaccine. The investigation overall reported the following: The authors suggested that each seasonal influenza vaccination may recruit only a limited number of new T cells.

The library was prepared using RT-PCR. For sequencing, an Illumina HiSeq 2500 was employed. TCRdb took the public reads, trimmed them with fastp at Q25, ran MiXCR for clone calling and kept in-frame beta chains. All rows with the same CDR3 protein become a single entry with the most common DNA and genes. The sample records around 710,000 distinct CDR3 sequences, around 14% of which are singletons. 6% to 8% of the sample lies in the top ten. CDR1 DFQATT and CDR2 SNEGSKA were looked up in the germline V gene (reference sequence). Measured from the cysteine to the phenylalanine, the CDR3 is 13 residues long. Only the CDR3 DNA stays, 39 bases, in frame from base 1. Notes on this clonotype: Its recognized antigen is unknown. Base qualities were left out, and no much larger clone turns up one base away.

The sequencing here drew on PBMCs from blood, taken roughly 2 weeks before vaccination. The origin of this receptor is a man between 50 and 59 years old who received an inactivated influenza vaccine. Donor details come from another sample of the same person, matched by shared clones. The chain joins TRBV20-1 to TRBJ2-3; 7 bases in the middle match TRBD2. The sequenced DNA is TGCAGCCCAAGGGAGGGCCAGACAGATACGCAGTATTTT. Translated, it gives CSPREGQTDTQYF.